Below are 25 T cell receptor beta chains sequenced from a single sample in a study of beta chain features in type 1 diabetes. Expressed TCRB transcripts were sequenced because the isolated RNA had all been reverse transcribed beforehand. Profiling relied on immunoSEQ multiplex PCR, and the TCRdb table lists in-frame clones only, not all of them. Among about 900,000 clones listed, 15% to 20% were seen once. The sequenced sample consisted of naive CD4+ T cells from blood. The source is a woman between 18 and 29 years old in good health.

The V call is TRBV4-2, the J call TRBJ1-4; a weak D match, TRBD1 (5 bases). In germline, CDR1 is LGHNA, CDR2 YNFKEQ. Trimming pared 2 bases from V and 7 bases from J, leaving 20 bases between. The CDR3 is 17 amino acids. The CDR3 reads CASSQQSRQYQGEKLFF. Here the CDR3 DNA reads TGTGCCAGCAGCCAACAGAGCAGACAGTATCAAGGTGAAAAACTGTTTTTT.

This clone was seen a handful of times. The chain recombines TRBV2 with TRBJ1-5, with D hard to call. The CDR3 is 13 amino acids. Germline V gene lookup returns CDR1 SNHLY and CDR2 FYNNEI. The V and J ends lost 3 bases and 5 bases respectively, with 8 bases between them. The CDR3 DNA follows: TGTGCCAGCAGTGATCGCGGGTATCAGCCCCAGCATTTT. Amino acids: CASSDRGYQPQHF. Full variable domain (missing parts from reference TRBV2 and TRBJ1-5): EPEVTQTPSHQVTQMGQEVILRCVPISNHLYFYWYRQILGQKVEFLVSFYNNEISEKSEIFDDQFSVERPDGSNFTLKIRSTKLEDSAMYFCASSDRGYQPQHFGDGTRLSIL.

In DNA form, the CDR3 reads TGTGCCAGCAGATTGACGGTGAACACTGAAGCTTTCTTT. It codes for CASRLTVNTEAFF. This rearrangement joins TRBV7-3 to TRBJ1-1; D not certain. V lost 6 bases and J lost 0, with 8 bases in between. There are 13 residues in the CDR3. CDR1 is SGHTA, CDR2 FQGTGA, per germline. Supplemented by reference TRBV7-3 and TRBJ1-1, the full variable domain reads GAGVSQTPSNKVTEKGKYVELRCDPISGHTALYWYRQSLGQGPEFLIYFQGTGAADDSGLPNDRFFAVRPEGSVSTLKIQRTERGDSAVYLCASRLTVNTEAFFGQGTRLTVV.

In its sample, this clone was seen a few times. CDR3 region: CASSETFRFYEQYF. The CDR3 coding sequence is TGTGCCAGCAGTGAAACGTTCAGATTCTACGAGCAGTACTTC. The V call is TRBV2, the J call TRBJ2-7; no definite D call. V lost 2 bases to trimming and J lost 3 bases, with 11 bases between them. Germline V gene sequence: CDR1 SNHLY, CDR2 FYNNEI. This CDR3 has 14 residues.

The V gene is TRBV28, the J gene TRBJ2-1; 7 nucleotides line up with TRBD2. The CDR3 totals 15 residues. Germline values: CDR1 MDHEN, CDR2 SYDVKM. Trimming removed 0 bases from V and 3 bases from J; junction bases left unmatched: 2. The CDR3 DNA follows: TGTGCCAGCAGTTTATGGGCGGGAGACTACAATGAGCAGTTCTTC. Translation gives CASSLWAGDYNEQFF.

This clone was picked up a small number of times. This rearrangement joins TRBV2 to TRBJ1-2; 10 nucleotides agree with TRBD1. The length of the CDR3 is 13 residues. Germline CDR1 is SNHLY and CDR2 is FYNNEI. V shed 5 bases, J shed 8 bases, and the junction held 5 bases outside the gene matches. DNA of the CDR3: TGTGCCAGCAGTCCCGACAGGGGGCAAGGCTACACCTTC. This translates into CASSPDRGQGYTF.

This clone has just a few counts. The gene calls are TRBV4-1 and TRBJ2-7; D is perhaps TRBD2 (5 bases). Looked up from germline, CDR1 is MGHRA and CDR2 is YSYEKL. V lost 0 bases and J 1 base, leaving 10 bases between the germline ends. The CDR3 runs 15 residues. The CDR3 nucleotides read TGCGCCAGCAGCCAAGATCGGCTAGCTTCCTACGAGCAGTACTTC. As protein: CASSQDRLASYEQYF.

This chain joins TRBV4-2 and TRBJ2-6; the D gene is possibly TRBD2 (6 bases). The length of the CDR3 is 17 residues. The germline gives CDR1 LGHNA, CDR2 YNFKEQ. Between the trimmed V and J ends, which lost 0 bases and 0 bases, there was a span of 9 bases. The CDR3 reads CASSQEGGLSGANVLTF. CDR3 DNA sequence: TGTGCCAGCAGCCAAGAGGGAGGACTCTCTGGGGCCAACGTCCTGACTTTC.

In its sample, this clone was seen a few times. The chain combines TRBV2 with TRBJ2-3; 13 bases are a match to TRBD2. The CDR3 loop spans 16 amino acids. J gave up 8 bases and V 5 bases, and 10 bases lay outside the gene matches. From germline, CDR1 is SNHLY and CDR2 FYNNEI. The CDR3 spells CASSRPGLAGDGTQYF. The CDR3 coding sequence is TGTGCCAGCAGTCGCCCCGGACTAGCGGGAGACGGTACGCAGTATTTT.

This clone was detected only a few times. The CDR3 protein is CASSSGLSGLPTGELFF. The DNA of the CDR3 is TGTGCCAGCAGCTCAGGCCTTTCTGGCCTTCCCACCGGGGAGCTGTTTTTT. The chain has TRBV7-9 and TRBJ2-2; D remains unclear. V was pared by 4 bases and J by 4 bases, with 19 bases between. In germline, CDR1 is SEHNR, CDR2 FQNEAQ (reference sequence). This CDR3 region has 17 residues. Full variable domain (outside the CDR3, taken from reference TRBV7-9 and TRBJ2-2): DTGVSQNPRHKITKRGQNVTFRCDPISEHNRLYWYRQTLGQGPEFLTYFQNEAQLEKSRLLSDRFSAERPKGSFSTLEIQRTEQGDSAMYLCASSSGLSGLPTGELFFGEGSRLTVL.

This clone was counted a few times. The rearrangement joins TRBV2 to TRBJ1-1; D remains unclear. The germline CDR1 and CDR2 sequences are SNHLY and FYNNEI. Trimming took off 6 bases at V and 1 base at J, with 21 bases between the two ends. This CDR3 has 17 amino acids. CDR3 residues: CASRTERKTPRNTEAFF. DNA for the CDR3: TGTGCCAGCAGGACGGAAAGAAAGACTCCCCGGAACACTGAAGCTTTCTTT.

This clone was counted only a few times. The chain has TRBV28 and TRBJ2-7, with TRBD2 identical over 8 bases. The CDR3 contains 14 residues. The ends lost 7 bases at V and 3 bases at J; junction bases unmatched: 8. Germline V gives CDR1 MDHEN, CDR2 SYDVKM. CDR3 residues: CASTTGLASYEQYF. CDR3 sequence (DNA): TGTGCCAGCACCACCGGACTAGCTAGCTACGAGCAGTACTTC.

The chain combines TRBV7-9 with TRBJ2-3, with D tentatively TRBD1 (5 bases). V lost 6 bases and J 4 bases, leaving 23 bases between the germline ends. CDR1 and CDR2 from the germline V gene are SEHNR and FQNEAQ (reference sequence). This CDR3 comprises 17 residues. CDR3 sequence reads: CASSPGGWADTADTQYF. CDR3 sequence (DNA): TGTGCCAGCAGTCCCGGCGGCTGGGCGGACACGGCAGATACGCAGTATTTT.

J is TRBJ2-1 and V is TRBV7-9; 7 bases are a match to TRBD2. V trimming: 4 bases; J trimming: 4 bases; junction bases outside the gene matches: 7. The CDR3 is 15 amino acids. CDR1 is SEHNR, CDR2 FQNEAQ, per germline (reference sequence). The CDR3, as DNA: TGTGCCAGCAGCTACGAGCGGGGTTATTACAATGAGCAGTTCTTC. This gives the protein CASSYERGYYNEQFF.

The table lists this clone with a few counts. The V and J genes are TRBV6-5 and TRBJ1-2; maybe TRBD1 (5 bases). V lost 8 bases to trimming and J lost 5 bases, with 18 bases between them. The CDR3 covers 14 residues. From germline, CDR1 is MNHEY and CDR2 SVGAGI. CDR3 DNA: TGTGCCAGCCACGGGCAGGGCCCCATTTATGGCTACACCTTC. Translated, it gives CASHGQGPIYGYTF.

The sample holds many counts of this clone. Other DNA sequences from this sample encode an identical CDR3 as well. The chain links TRBV14 to TRBJ2-7; D gene ambiguous. CDR3 length: 11 amino acids. CDR1 SGHDN and CDR2 FVKESK come from the germline V gene. Trimming removed 4 bases at V and 4 bases at J, with 5 bases between. In DNA, the CDR3 is TGTGCCAGCAGCCGCGGTTACGAGCAGTACTTC. The encoded protein is CASSRGYEQYF.

This clone came up a few times. The chain joins TRBV7-9 to TRBJ2-1, with TRBD2 as a possible D gene (5 bases). The V gene lost 4 bases and the J gene lost 2 bases, with 9 bases spanning the gap. Germline CDR1 is SEHNR and CDR2 is FQNEAQ (reference sequence). The CDR3 is 14 residues long. This CDR3 reads CASSSRAAYNEQFF. The CDR3 DNA reads as TGTGCCAGCAGCTCGCGGGCGGCCTACAATGAGCAGTTCTTC.

The genes are TRBV14 and TRBJ1-4, with D perhaps TRBD1 (6 bases). V lost 4 bases and J 0 bases, leaving 12 bases between the germline ends. CDR1 is SGHDN and CDR2 is FVKESK in the germline V gene. The CDR3 sequence is 16 residues long. This chain's CDR3 is CASSPGGIPTNEKLFF. Here the CDR3 DNA reads TGTGCCAGCAGCCCCGGGGGCATACCAACTAATGAAAAACTGTTTTTT.

The rearrangement joins TRBV7-2 to TRBJ1-5; 7 bases map to TRBD1. CDR1 is SGHTA and CDR2 is FQGNSA in the germline V gene. Trimming took 0 bases from V and 3 from J; bases not matched to a gene: 5. The CDR3 length is 16 residues. CDR3 residues: CASSLAHRGNNQPQHF. Here the CDR3 DNA reads TGTGCCAGCAGCTTAGCTCACAGGGGAAACAATCAGCCCCAGCATTTT. Filled out from reference TRBV7-2 and TRBJ1-5, the complete variable domain reads GAGVSQSPSNKVTEKGKDVELRCDPISGHTALYWYRQSLGQGLEFLIYFQGNSAPDKSGLPSDRFSAERTGGSVSTLTIQRTQQEDSAVYLCASSLAHRGNNQPQHFGDGTRLSIL.

This clone showed up just a few times. A much bigger clone sits one base away, suggesting this may be a read error. The sample holds other DNA sequences that translate to the same CDR3. The chain couples TRBV28 to TRBJ2-5; no reliable D call. V shed 6 bases and J shed 4 bases, with 6 bases lying between them. The CDR3 sequence is 11 residues long. Germline-derived CDR1 and CDR2 are MDHEN and SYDVKM. Here the CDR3 reads CASSLGETQYF. The CDR3 DNA reads as TGTGCCAGCAGCTTAGGAGAGACCCAGTACTTC.

This clone has more than one count but fewer than ten. The chain is built from TRBV14 and TRBJ2-7; D is perhaps TRBD1 (7 bases). The CDR3 has 18 amino acids. The V end was cut by 4 bases, the J end by 4 bases, with 26 bases between. The germline V gene has CDR1 SGHDN and CDR2 FVKESK. The CDR3 DNA follows: TGTGCCAGCAGCCCACTGAGACCGAGGGGTGCAGGGGGGTACGAGCAGTACTTC. Translating it yields CASSPLRPRGAGGYEQYF.

The chain is built from TRBV20-1 and TRBJ2-1, with D unclear. The CDR3 extends over 11 amino acids. The V end was cut by 0 bases, the J end by 12 bases, with 9 bases between. The V gene's germline CDR1 is DFQATT and CDR2 SNEGSKA (reference sequence). The CDR3 reads CSARETRGQFF. For the CDR3, the DNA is TGCAGTGCTAGAGAAACTCGAGGGCAGTTCTTC.

In this sample, this clone turned up a few times. The V gene is TRBV5-1, the J gene TRBJ2-1, with 12 nucleotides matching TRBD2. The V gene's germline CDR1 is SGHRS and CDR2 YFSETQ. Germline trimming cut 2 bases from V and 4 bases from J; bases unmatched to any gene: 7. The CDR3 loop spans 17 amino acids. The CDR3 loop is CASSFGTSGRPYNEQFF. The CDR3 DNA follows: TGCGCCAGCAGCTTCGGGACTAGCGGGCGCCCGTACAATGAGCAGTTCTTC.

The gene calls are TRBV7-8 and TRBJ2-1; TRBD2 matches 7 bases. The CDR3 has 15 residues. The germline V gene encodes CDR1 SGHVS and CDR2 FQNEAQ. V lost 5 bases, J lost 0 bases, and 4 bases stayed unmatched. The CDR3 coding sequence is TGTGCCAGCAGCCCCAGGACTAGCTCCTACAATGAGCAGTTCTTC. This sequence encodes CASSPRTSSYNEQFF.

This clone was counted a few times. The chain is built from TRBV18 and TRBJ2-5, with 11 bases matching TRBD1. V shed 2 bases and J 4 bases; nucleotides not matched to a gene: 3. The CDR3 consists of 15 residues. From germline, CDR1 is KGHSH and CDR2 LQKENI. The CDR3 loop is CASSPRTGGGETQYF. The CDR3 DNA reads TGTGCCAGCTCACCAAGGACAGGGGGCGGAGAGACCCAGTACTTC.